The 6 T cell receptor beta chains listed next were all sequenced from one sample in a study of T cells in localized non-small cell lung cancer. Using immunoSEQ multiplex PCR, the repertoire was profiled, and TCRdb retains in-frame clones only, with some absent. Of around 29,000 clones in the sample, around 92% were seen once. The sequences come from peripheral blood mononuclear cells, collected before any cancer treatment. These receptor sequences come from a woman between 35 and 70 years old with stage III lung adenocarcinoma.

The gene calls are TRBV30 and TRBJ1-5; no clear D. The germline CDR1 and CDR2 sequences are GTSNPN and SVGIG (reference sequence). The CDR3 runs 15 residues. V was clipped by 0 bases and J by 0 bases, with 9 bases between them. DNA of the CDR3: TGTGCCTGGAGTGTCCCGGACCTTAGCAATCAGCCCCAGCATTTT. Translation: CAWSVPDLSNQPQHF.

The V call is TRBV5-6, the J call TRBJ2-7; D gene ambiguous. V gave up 4 bases and J gave up 0 bases, with 8 bases separating them. This CDR3 is 13 amino acids long. Germline CDR1 is SGHDT and CDR2 is YYEEEE. CDR3 in DNA: TGTGCCAGCAGCCCGGGCCGCTCCTACGAGCAGTACTTC. It is translated as CASSPGRSYEQYF.

The rearrangement links TRBV7-2 to TRBJ2-1; 10 nucleotides align to TRBD1. V was pared by 5 bases and J by 7 bases, with 8 bases of the junction left unmatched. This CDR3 comprises 15 residues. CDR1 is SGHTA and CDR2 is FQGNSA in the germline V gene. The CDR3 region is CASSLDRGRRNEQFF. As DNA, the CDR3 is TGTGCCAGCAGCCTCGACAGGGGGCGCAGGAATGAGCAGTTCTTC.

The chain couples TRBV6-5 to TRBJ1-4, with a possible D match to TRBD1 (6 bases). V lost 5 bases and J 5 bases, leaving 12 bases between the germline ends. CDR1 and CDR2 from the germline V gene are MNHEY and SVGAGI. The CDR3 length is 14 residues. CDR3 in DNA: TGTGCCAGCAGTGACTTAGGGGGGAATGAAAAACTGTTTTTT. It translates to CASSDLGGNEKLFF.

Details on this clone: The sample holds other DNA sequences that translate to the same CDR3. V usage is TRBV28 and J usage is TRBJ1-2; D remains ambiguous. Trimming shortened V by 3 bases and J by 8 bases, and 10 bases separated the two germline ends. The length of the CDR3 is 12 residues. Germline CDR1 is MDHEN and CDR2 is SYDVKM. CDR3 coding DNA: TGTGCCAGCAGTTTCGGGGTCGACGGCTACACCTTC. Translated, it gives CASSFGVDGYTF.

This chain's CDR3 is CSAYKSSYEQYF. DNA of the CDR3: TGCAGCGCCTACAAGAGCTCCTACGAGCAGTACTTC. V is TRBV29-1 and J is TRBJ2-7; unclear D gene. The CDR3 covers 12 residues. Germline V gives CDR1 SQVTM, CDR2 ANQGSEA. V lost 7 bases and J 0 bases, leaving 10 bases between the germline ends.